The sequence of this T cell receptor (beta chain) was determined in a study of shared clonotypes between healthy human individuals. Study information: Donor ages ranged 18 to 49 years: two women, a few men. Per-donor plates numbered three CD4 naive, three CD4 memory, two CD8 naive and one CD8 memory.

Healthy HIV-negative adults without recent acute infections or vaccinations served as donors. The sample holds one count of this clone. Assay execution took place at the deep level. Using immunoSEQ multiplex PCR, the repertoire was profiled, and TCRdb retains in-frame clones only, with some absent. The table records 1,500,000 or so clones, just under 99% of them present only once. Germline V lookup: CDR1 SEHNR, CDR2 FQNEAQ (reference sequence). The CDR3 is 14 residues long. V was trimmed by 0 bases and J by 8 bases, leaving 13 bases between them. Material: naive CD4+ T cells sorted from blood. Subset reported: CD45RA+ positively selected. The chain is built from TRBV7-9 and TRBJ1-2; D ambiguous. The TCR originated in a young man in good health. DNA of the CDR3: TGTGCCAGCAGCTTAGCCGATCTGCTTTCCGGCTACACCTTC. As protein: CASSLADLLSGYTF.